A selection of T cell receptor beta chains follows, all from one sample in a study of T cells after somatic rescue of genetic block. Here immunoSEQ multiplex PCR was the method, and the copy in TCRdb shows in-frame clones only, minus some. The sample includes roughly 120,000 clones, 75% to 95% seen only once; the top ten take roughly 1.4%. The sequencing sample was made of peripheral blood mononuclear cells (PBMCs). These receptors were obtained from a young woman. Each CDR3 is given with its conserved first and last residue. The D gene is left open where the match is weak. Clone size is shown for a subset of rows, as once, few, many or a class of expanded clone.

v_call	clone_size	d_call	j_call	cdr3_aa	cdr3_nt
TRBV4-3	NA	NA	TRBJ2-1	CASSQERGAAYNEQFF	TGCGCCAGCAGCCAAGAACGAGGGGCCGCCTACAATGAGCAGTTCTTC
TRBV4-1	NA	NA	TRBJ1-6	CASSQVAGTLNSPLHF	TGCGCCAGCAGCCAAGTGGCCGGGACATTGAATTCACCCCTCCACTTT
TRBV9	NA	NA	TRBJ2-2	CASSYYGGNTGELFF	TGTGCCAGCAGCTACTACGGGGGGAACACCGGGGAGCTGTTTTTT
TRBV10-3	NA	NA	TRBJ1-1	CATIWNTEAFF	TGTGCCACTATCTGGAACACTGAAGCTTTCTTT
TRBV6-6	NA	NA	TRBJ2-7	CASSYPRVGGSYEQYF	TGTGCCAGCAGTTACCCGAGAGTAGGGGGGTCCTACGAGCAGTACTTC
TRBV7-9	once	NA	TRBJ1-3	CASSPPGQSSGNTIYF	TGTGCCAGCAGCCCCCCAGGACAGAGCTCTGGAAACACCATATATTTT
TRBV11-3	NA	TRBD1	TRBJ1-3	CASTRTGVGNTIYF	TGTGCCAGCACCAGGACAGGGGTCGGAAACACCATATATTTT
TRBV9	once	NA	TRBJ2-7	CASSPAPDNYEQYF	TGTGCCAGCAGCCCCGCCCCTGACAACTACGAGCAGTACTTC
TRBV7-2	NA	NA	TRBJ1-5	CASSLEGWGNQPQHF	TGTGCCAGCAGCTTAGAGGGATGGGGCAATCAGCCCCAGCATTTT
TRBV5-1	once	NA	TRBJ2-2	CASSYANTGELFF	TGCGCCAGCAGCTACGCGAACACCGGGGAGCTGTTTTTT
TRBV13	NA	TRBD1	TRBJ1-2	CASSQQGFFYGYTF	TGTGCCAGCAGCCAACAGGGGTTCTTCTATGGCTACACCTTC
TRBV5-4	NA	NA	TRBJ1-1	CASSLGQINTEAFF	TGTGCCAGCAGCTTGGGACAGATTAACACTGAAGCTTTCTTT
TRBV27	NA	NA	TRBJ1-4	CASSLAAPYNNEKLFF	TGTGCCAGCAGTTTAGCGGCCCCCTATAATAATGAAAAACTGTTTTTT
TRBV29-1	few	NA	TRBJ1-1	CSVKGQGGFTEAFF	TGCAGCGTTAAGGGACAAGGGGGGTTCACTGAAGCTTTCTTT
TRBV28	once	TRBD1	TRBJ1-6	CASSPGTGFLSPLHF	TGTGCCAGCTCCCCCGGGACAGGTTTCTTGTCACCCCTCCACTTT
TRBV2	NA	NA	TRBJ1-1	CASSGQAGTEAFF	TGTGCCAGCAGTGGACAGGCAGGCACTGAAGCTTTCTTT
TRBV7-2	NA	NA	TRBJ1-4	CASSPTVSTNEKLFF	TGTGCCAGCAGCCCGACAGTCTCAACTAATGAAAAACTGTTTTTT
TRBV5-5	NA	NA	TRBJ1-1	CASSGFGTANTEAFF	TGTGCCAGCAGCGGCTTCGGGACGGCCAACACTGAAGCTTTCTTT
TRBV2	NA	NA	TRBJ2-6	CASSGAHRGLTGANVLTF	TGTGCCAGCTCGGGGGCCCACAGGGGCTTGACTGGGGCCAACGTCCTGACTTTC
TRBV7-3	once	NA	TRBJ2-1	CASSYRGNNEQFF	TGTGCCAGCAGCTACCGGGGGAATAATGAGCAGTTCTTC
TRBV2	once	NA	TRBJ1-5	CASSRTANNQPQHF	TGTGCCAGCAGCAGGACAGCCAACAATCAGCCCCAGCATTTT
TRBV6-5	NA	NA	TRBJ1-5	CASSPRGVQPQHF	TGTGCCAGCAGCCCCCGGGGGGTACAGCCCCAGCATTTT
TRBV5-4	NA	NA	TRBJ1-6	CASSPGRGGRYNSPLHF	TGTGCCAGCAGCCCGGGGCGAGGGGGGCGTTATAATTCACCCCTCCACTTT
TRBV30	NA	NA	TRBJ1-6	CAWKGTGPNSPLHF	TGTGCCTGGAAAGGTACAGGCCCGAATTCACCCCTCCACTTT
TRBV7-6	NA	NA	TRBJ2-7	CASSLGGVDEQYF	TGTGCCAGCAGCTTAGGGGGGGTAGACGAGCAGTACTTC
TRBV28	NA	TRBD1	TRBJ1-6	CASSNRGAGSPLHF	TGTGCCAGCAGTAACAGGGGGGCTGGTTCACCCCTCCACTTT
TRBV7-4	NA	NA	TRBJ1-6	CASSLGPNHYNSPLHF	TGTGCCAGCAGCTTAGGGCCCAACCATTATAATTCACCCCTCCACTTT
TRBV5-8	NA	NA	TRBJ2-5	CARGEETQYF	TGTGCCAGAGGGGAAGAGACCCAGTACTTC
TRBV9	NA	TRBD1	TRBJ2-6	CASSVGQGDGANVLTF	TGTGCCAGCAGCGTAGGTCAGGGGGACGGGGCCAACGTCCTGACTTTC
TRBV30	NA	NA	TRBJ2-5	CAWRTETQYF	TGTGCCTGGAGGACGGAGACCCAGTACTTC
TRBV6-1	NA	TRBD2	TRBJ2-5	CASRWAGGGGETQYF	TGTGCCAGCAGATGGGCGGGGGGCGGAGGAGAGACCCAGTACTTC
TRBV19	NA	NA	TRBJ1-1	CASTTRDIPGAFF	TGTGCCAGCACAACCCGGGACATACCGGGTGCTTTCTTT
TRBV7-2	NA	NA	TRBJ1-5	CASSLGQLASNQPQHF	TGTGCCAGCAGCCTAGGACAGCTAGCTAGCAATCAGCCCCAGCATTTT
TRBV4-3	NA	NA	TRBJ1-1	CASSQVMQPAMNTEAFF	TGCGCCAGCAGCCAAGTAATGCAGCCCGCTATGAACACTGAAGCTTTCTTT
TRBV5-1	NA	NA	TRBJ1-1	CASSFAGEAFF	TGCGCCAGCAGCTTCGCTGGTGAAGCTTTCTTT
TRBV19	NA	NA	TRBJ1-4	CASSIQGPNEKLFF	TGTGCCAGTAGTATTCAGGGCCCTAATGAAAAACTGTTTTTT
TRBV4-3	once	TRBD2	TRBJ2-1	CASSQDLAGYNEQFF	TGCGCCAGCAGCCAAGATTTAGCGGGGTACAATGAGCAGTTCTTC
TRBV7-8	NA	NA	TRBJ1-1	CASSLLTGSGANTEAFF	TGTGCCAGCAGCCTACTGACGGGCTCCGGGGCAAACACTGAAGCTTTCTTT
TRBV4-3	NA	NA	TRBJ2-1	CASSTGVYYNEQFF	TGCGCCAGCAGTACCGGGGTCTACTACAATGAGCAGTTCTTC
TRBV4-3	NA	NA	TRBJ1-2	CASSQELGTLANYGYTF	TGCGCCAGCAGCCAAGAACTGGGGACATTAGCTAACTATGGCTACACCTTC
TRBV9	NA	NA	TRBJ2-6	CASSVAGYPSGANVLTF	TGTGCCAGCAGCGTAGCGGGATACCCCTCTGGGGCCAACGTCCTGACTTTC
TRBV4-3	NA	NA	TRBJ1-1	CASSQESVGLLPFF	TGCGCCAGCAGCCAAGAAAGTGTGGGACTATTACCTTTCTTT
TRBV5-1	NA	TRBD2	TRBJ2-3	CASSNSGGDADTQYF	TGCGCCAGCAGCAACAGCGGGGGGGACGCAGATACGCAGTATTTT
TRBV7-8	NA	NA	TRBJ2-5	CASSYAGALGETQYF	TGTGCCAGCAGCTACGCGGGCGCCCTAGGCGAGACCCAGTACTTC
TRBV9	NA	NA	TRBJ1-1	CASSPSAGDTEAFF	TGTGCCAGCAGCCCATCAGCGGGGGACACTGAAGCTTTCTTT
TRBV25-1	NA	TRBD1	TRBJ1-3	CASSKGAPGNTIYF	TGTGCCAGCAGTAAGGGGGCCCCTGGAAACACCATATATTTT
TRBV7-9	NA	NA	TRBJ1-3	CASSLDGPFSGNTIYF	TGTGCCAGCAGCTTGGACGGTCCCTTCTCTGGAAACACCATATATTTT
TRBV7-9	NA	NA	TRBJ2-1	CASSLGRAPDNEQFF	TGTGCCAGCAGCTTGGGGCGGGCCCCGGATAATGAGCAGTTCTTC
TRBV2	NA	NA	TRBJ2-2	CATGGTGNTGELFF	TGTGCCACCGGGGGGACAGGGAACACCGGGGAGCTGTTTTTT
TRBV9	NA	NA	TRBJ1-2	CASSHPAGGGNYGYTF	TGTGCCAGCAGCCACCCGGCGGGGGGAGGAAACTATGGCTACACCTTC
TRBV19	NA	TRBD1	TRBJ2-7	CATRTGSSYEQYF	TGTGCCACCCGGACAGGGTCGTCCTACGAGCAGTACTTC